Below, 18 T cell receptor beta chains from the same sample are listed, as sequenced in a study of cytomegalovirus exposure and HLA in healthy donors. TCRdb's copy holds only in-frame clones and misses some; the assay was immunoSEQ multiplex PCR. Found here are approximately 220,000 clones, 75% to 90% of them singletons; the top ten hold more than 12%. Sequencing was performed on PBMCs. Receptors originate from a woman aged 25 to 39 in good health and CMV-seropositive.

J is TRBJ1-1 and V is TRBV30; D call uncertain. The CDR3 is 12 residues long. Germline CDR1 and CDR2: GTSNPN and SVGIG (reference sequence). V was pared by 0 bases and J by 11 bases, with 13 bases between. The CDR3 sequence is CAWSVHQPGAFF. The CDR3 bases are TGTGCCTGGAGTGTCCATCAGCCTGGGGCTTTCTTT.

The chain joins TRBV2 to TRBJ1-2; TRBD1 is a possible D gene (5 bases). V gave up 7 bases and J gave up 7 bases, with 19 bases separating them. Per the germline V gene, CDR1 is SNHLY and CDR2 is FYNNEI. The CDR3 runs 14 residues. This chain's CDR3 is CASTERRGEGGYTF. The CDR3 region has the DNA TGTGCCAGCACCGAAAGGCGGGGCGAAGGTGGCTACACCTTC.

The gene calls are TRBV30 and TRBJ2-2, with 7 bases identical to TRBD2. The CDR3 is 14 residues long. After removal of 8 bases from V and 1 base from J, the junction contained 7 bases not matched to a gene. Germline V gene sequence: CDR1 GTSNPN, CDR2 SVGIG (reference sequence). The DNA for the CDR3 is TGTGCCGGAGCGGGACGGCTGAACACCGGGGAGCTGTTTTTT. Protein: CAGAGRLNTGELFF.

The V gene is TRBV2, the J gene TRBJ1-4; no firm D call. Trimming shortened V by 1 base and J by 3 bases, and 6 bases separated the two germline ends. CDR3 length equals 14 residues. Germline CDR1 reads SNHLY; CDR2 reads FYNNEI. CDR3 in DNA: TGTGCCAGCAGTGAAGAGGCCTCTAATGAAAAACTGTTTTTT. Protein sequence: CASSEEASNEKLFF.

This clone was detected only a few times. The CDR3: CASSFRDKAFF. The CDR3 DNA reads as TGTGCCAGCAGTTTCCGGGATAAGGCTTTCTTT. The V and J genes are TRBV28 and TRBJ1-1; D not resolved. The CDR3 spans 11 residues. V was pared by 3 bases and J by 11 bases, with 10 bases between. Germline lookup yields CDR1 MDHEN and CDR2 SYDVKM.

The chain carries TRBV2 and TRBJ2-5; D remains ambiguous. The CDR3 contains 12 residues. The V and J ends lost 3 bases and 5 bases respectively, with 7 bases between them. Germline loops: CDR1 SNHLY, CDR2 FYNNEI. The CDR3: CASSEERETQYF. The CDR3 bases are TGTGCCAGCAGTGAGGAACGCGAGACCCAGTACTTC.

This clone was counted a single time. The chain links TRBV29-1 to TRBJ1-1; D gene unclear. Trimming left V 7 bases short and J 3 bases short, with 12 bases between. This CDR3 comprises 12 residues. In germline, CDR1 is SQVTM, CDR2 ANQGSEA. The CDR3 coding sequence is TGCAGCGCCTTTCGGCAGGACACTGAAGCTTTCTTT. Its translation: CSAFRQDTEAFF.

The V and J genes are TRBV9 and TRBJ2-3, with 14 bases identical to TRBD2. The CDR3 has 16 residues. V shed 4 bases and J 5 bases; nucleotides not matched to a gene: 6. Germline CDR1 SGDLS, CDR2 YYNGEE. This CDR3 is CASSPGTSGSVDTQYF. The CDR3 coding sequence is TGTGCCAGCAGCCCAGGGACTAGCGGGAGTGTAGATACGCAGTATTTT.

The chain uses TRBV19 and TRBJ2-2; 8 bases are a match to TRBD1. Trimming removed 5 bases from V and 7 bases from J; junction bases left unmatched: 9. The germline V gene encodes CDR1 LNHDA and CDR2 SQIVND (reference sequence). CDR3 length: 15 residues. The CDR3 reads CASSVDRGTVGELFF. In DNA form, the CDR3 reads TGTGCCAGTAGTGTCGACAGGGGAACTGTCGGGGAGCTGTTTTTT.

This chain connects TRBV30 to TRBJ2-7; 9 nucleotides agree with TRBD1. Germline V gene data show CDR1 as GTSNPN and CDR2 as SVGIG (reference sequence). The V and J ends lost 0 bases and 4 bases, in that order; junction bases with no gene match: 4. The CDR3 totals 14 residues. The CDR3 DNA sequence: TGTGCCTGGAGTGTGGGGACAGGGATATACGAGCAGTACTTC. Translation gives CAWSVGTGIYEQYF.

The chain combines TRBV27 with TRBJ2-5; perhaps TRBD2 as D (6 bases). The CDR3 length is 14 residues. Germline V gene data show CDR1 as MNHEY and CDR2 as SMNVEV (reference sequence). The V and J ends lost 8 bases and 4 bases respectively, with 17 bases between them. Written as DNA, the CDR3 is TGTGCCAGCTGGAGGGACGACTCCCCAGAGACCCAGTACTTC. Its translation is CASWRDDSPETQYF.

The V call is TRBV2, the J call TRBJ2-1; 7 bases fit TRBD2. From germline, CDR1 is SNHLY and CDR2 FYNNEI. V lost 11 bases to trimming and J lost 3 bases; unmatched junction nucleotides: 13. The CDR3 runs 15 residues. CDR3 in amino acids: CAFSPGLPDYNEQFF. The CDR3 bases are TGTGCCTTTTCTCCGGGACTACCTGACTACAATGAGCAGTTCTTC.

With respect to this clone: Other DNA sequences of this sample code for an identical CDR3. The chain combines TRBV30 with TRBJ2-6; no clear D. This CDR3 is 13 amino acids long. Germline loops: CDR1 GTSNPN, CDR2 SVGIG (reference sequence). The ends were cut back, 0 bases at V and 3 bases at J, with 3 bases in the middle. CDR3 bases: TGTGCCTGGAGTGTCAGTGGGGCCAACGTCCTGACTTTC. It codes for CAWSVSGANVLTF.

V usage is TRBV9 and J usage is TRBJ2-2; 11 bases map to TRBD2. Germline V gives CDR1 SGDLS, CDR2 YYNGEE. The CDR3 is 19 amino acids. The junction had 13 bases not matched to a gene; V was cut back by 0 bases and J by 6 bases. The CDR3 DNA reads as TGTGCCAGCAGCGTAGCTACACTAGCGGGAGTTTTGAGTCCCGGGGAGCTGTTTTTT. Its protein product is CASSVATLAGVLSPGELFF.

This clone was detected only a few times. The chain carries TRBV27 and TRBJ1-4; TRBD1 agrees at 9 bases. J gave up 6 bases and V 4 bases, and 3 bases lay outside the gene matches. The CDR3 loop spans 14 amino acids. CDR1 is MNHEY and CDR2 is SMNVEV in the germline V gene (reference sequence). The CDR3 is CASSSYRGHEKLFF. The CDR3 DNA sequence: TGTGCCAGCAGTTCCTACAGGGGGCATGAAAAACTGTTTTTT.

This rearrangement joins TRBV20-1 to TRBJ2-1; D perhaps matches TRBD2 (6 bases). The germline gives CDR1 DFQATT, CDR2 SNEGSKA (reference sequence). V shed 6 bases and J shed 7 bases, with 10 bases lying between them. CDR3 size: 11 residues. In nucleotides, the CDR3 is TGCAGTGCATTCCGGGGGAATGAGCAGTTCTTC. Encoded protein: CSAFRGNEQFF.

The V gene is TRBV30, the J gene TRBJ2-7; TRBD2 is a possible D gene (6 bases). The CDR3 contains 14 residues. Germline assignment: CDR1 GTSNPN and CDR2 SVGIG (reference sequence). V dropped 3 bases and J dropped 7 bases, with 19 bases sitting between them. The CDR3, as DNA: TGTGCCTGGAGATCCTCTTCTAGCGCGGGGGAGCAGTACTTC. It specifies CAWRSSSSAGEQYF.

V and J are TRBV28 and TRBJ2-7; D ambiguous. The CDR3 runs to 11 residues. The germline gives CDR1 MDHEN, CDR2 SYDVKM. Trimming removed 4 bases at V and 5 bases at J, with 6 bases between. The CDR3 sequence is CASSWSDEQYF. The DNA of the CDR3 is TGTGCCAGCAGTTGGTCGGACGAGCAGTACTTC.